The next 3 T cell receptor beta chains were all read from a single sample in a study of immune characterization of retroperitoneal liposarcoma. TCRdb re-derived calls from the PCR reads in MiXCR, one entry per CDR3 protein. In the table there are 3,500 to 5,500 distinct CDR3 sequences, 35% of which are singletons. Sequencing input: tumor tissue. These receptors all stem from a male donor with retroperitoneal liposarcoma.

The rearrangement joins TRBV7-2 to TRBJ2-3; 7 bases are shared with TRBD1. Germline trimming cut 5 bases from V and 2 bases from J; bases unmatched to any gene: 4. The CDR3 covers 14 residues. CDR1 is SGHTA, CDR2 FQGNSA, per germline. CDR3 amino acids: CASSPRGITDTQYF. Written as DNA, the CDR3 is TGTGCCAGCAGCCCCAGGGGGATCACAGATACGCAGTATTTT.

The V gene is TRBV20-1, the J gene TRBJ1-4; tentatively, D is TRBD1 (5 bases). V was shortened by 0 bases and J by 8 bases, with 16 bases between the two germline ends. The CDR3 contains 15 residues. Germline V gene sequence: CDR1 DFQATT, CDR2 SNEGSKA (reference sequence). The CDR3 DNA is TGCAGTGCTAGAGACAAACGGGGGGGTGGCGAAAAACTGTTTTTT. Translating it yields CSARDKRGGGEKLFF.

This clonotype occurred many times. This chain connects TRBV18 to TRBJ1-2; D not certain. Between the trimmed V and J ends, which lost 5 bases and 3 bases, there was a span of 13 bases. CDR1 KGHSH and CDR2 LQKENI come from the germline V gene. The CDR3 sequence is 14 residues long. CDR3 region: CASSIGPTYYGYTF. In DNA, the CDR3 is TGTGCCAGCTCAATTGGCCCGACTTACTATGGCTACACCTTC.